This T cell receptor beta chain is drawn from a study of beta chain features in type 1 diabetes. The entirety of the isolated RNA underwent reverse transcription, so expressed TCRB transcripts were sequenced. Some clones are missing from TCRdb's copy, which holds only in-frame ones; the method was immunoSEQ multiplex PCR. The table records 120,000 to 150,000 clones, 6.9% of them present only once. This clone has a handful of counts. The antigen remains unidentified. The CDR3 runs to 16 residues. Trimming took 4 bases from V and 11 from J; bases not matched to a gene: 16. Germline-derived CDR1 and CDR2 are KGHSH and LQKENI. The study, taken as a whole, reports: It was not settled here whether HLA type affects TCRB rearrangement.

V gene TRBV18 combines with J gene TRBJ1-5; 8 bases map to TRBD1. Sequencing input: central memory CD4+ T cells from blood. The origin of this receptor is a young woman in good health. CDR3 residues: CASSQGQGAAAGAQHF. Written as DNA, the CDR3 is TGTGCCAGCTCACAAGGCCAGGGGGCGGCGGCGGGAGCCCAGCATTTT.